The clone carrying this T cell receptor (beta chain) was counted once. The data originate from a study of blood T cell repertoires in COVID-19. Study-level information: Sources were T cells, B-cell-depleted T cells, or PBMCs; the material itself was cDNA or gDNA.

Trimming took off 4 bases at V and 7 bases at J, with 14 bases between the two ends. The CDR3 has 13 residues. Germline V gene data show CDR1 as SQVTM and CDR2 as ANQGSEA. Sequenced by immunoSEQ multiplex PCR; TCRdb stores in-frame clones only, minus some. This table has over 100,000 clones, about 81% appearing once. The sequence was obtained from a man aged 65 to 79 with acute or convalescent COVID-19. V is TRBV29-1 and J is TRBJ1-3; TRBD1 might be the D (5 bases). The sample was peripheral blood. The CDR3 DNA reads TGCAGCGTTGTGGATGGGGGGGTTAACACCATATATTTT. Its protein product is CSVVDGGVNTIYF.